This T cell receptor (beta chain) stems from a study of human T cells and chemical hapten exposure (dated by TCRdb to the early 2020s). About the study as a whole: Libraries were combined into a pool for sequencing, and differences in TCR yield between samples came mainly from small differences in library volumes within the pool. This study followed changes in the peripheral blood TCR repertoire in vivo during primary and secondary sensitization of alopecia patients to the hapten diphenylcyclopropenone (DPC). For every blood RNA sample, sequencing covered both the TCR alpha and TCR beta chains. General conclusions and limits of the study: Repeated subsampling changed both the strength of the expansion versus patch-test correlation and the threshold at which the correlation became significant. DPC sensitization did not change the number of TCRs with a frequency above 1 in 1000, and there was no evidence of changes in global repertoire structure.

Receptor libraries were prepared by 5' RACE. The sequencing machine was an Illumina MiSeq. During library preparation, unique molecular identifiers were attached to individual cDNA molecules so that TCRs could be counted in a quantitative, reproducible way. From the authors' description of their analysis: Samples had a median of roughly 99,000 TCRs, with a range from roughly 23,224 to 700,000. The Decombinator software suite was used to annotate V, J and CDR3 in the TCR reads. For PS versus PT1 abundance plots, all samples were subsampled to the same number of TCRs (28,000). TCRs were defined as expanded if absent before sensitization and observed at least eight times at the 2-week time point. TCRdb trimmed public reads at Q25 via fastp, called clones via MiXCR and kept in-frame beta chains. Every CDR3 protein is listed once, alongside the most common genes and DNA of its rows. The V and J calls were not made by the authors but by TCRdb's processing. The sample includes 65,000 to 95,000 distinct CDR3 sequences, with approximately 8% observed a single time. The biggest ten clones account for around 2% of the sample.

Unfractionated whole blood was collected in Tempus Blood RNA tubes, and total RNA was extracted from that blood. Five healthy volunteers served as TCR sequencing controls and were bled at day 0, 2 weeks and 6 weeks. This clonotype was counted a few times. The antigen it recognizes is unknown. No base quality values were provided; no much bigger clone lies one nucleotide off. The CDR3 spans 17 residues, from the cysteine through the phenylalanine. The sequence is cut down to CDR3 DNA, 51 bases in frame from base 1. From a lookup of the germline V gene (reference sequence), CDR1 and CDR2 are SEHNR and FQNEAQ. The V end gives up 2 bases and the J end 0 bases, leaving 9 bases in the junction not matched to a gene.

The rearrangement combines TRBV7-9 with TRBJ1-1; 7 nucleotides in the junction match TRBD1. The sequence came from a male donor in good health. The nucleotide sequence reads as follows: TGTGCCAGCAGCTTACCAGGACAGGTTCGAATGAACACTGAAGCTTTCTTT. This encodes CASSLPGQVRMNTEAFF.